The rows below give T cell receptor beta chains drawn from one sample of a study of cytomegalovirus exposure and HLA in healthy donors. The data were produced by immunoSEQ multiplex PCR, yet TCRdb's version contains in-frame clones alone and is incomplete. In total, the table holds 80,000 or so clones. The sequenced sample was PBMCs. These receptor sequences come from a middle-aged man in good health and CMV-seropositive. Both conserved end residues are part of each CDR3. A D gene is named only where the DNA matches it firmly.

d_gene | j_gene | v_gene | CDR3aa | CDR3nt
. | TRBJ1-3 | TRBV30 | CAWSVGDPGNTIYF | TGTGCCTGGAGTGTCGGGGATCCTGGAAACACCATATATTTT
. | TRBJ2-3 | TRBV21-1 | CASIPGGGRTDTQYF | TGTGCCAGCATCCCCGGAGGCGGGAGGACAGATACGCAGTATTTT
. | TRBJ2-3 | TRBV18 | CASSLAEDTQYF | TGTGCCAGCTCCCTGGCGGAGGATACGCAGTATTTT
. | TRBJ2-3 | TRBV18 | CASSPEGGADTQYF | TGTGCCAGCTCACCAGAGGGGGGGGCAGATACGCAGTATTTT
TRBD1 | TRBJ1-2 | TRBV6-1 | CASSEGTGGADGYTF | TGTGCCAGCAGTGAAGGGACAGGGGGCGCGGATGGCTACACCTTC
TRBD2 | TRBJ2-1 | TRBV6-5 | CASSYGLAGSNEQFF | TGTGCCAGCAGTTACGGGCTAGCGGGATCCAATGAGCAGTTCTTC
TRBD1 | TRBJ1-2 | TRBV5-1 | CASSLGTGPSNYGYTF | TGCGCCAGCAGCCTCGGGACAGGCCCTTCTAACTATGGCTACACCTTC
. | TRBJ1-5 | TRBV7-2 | CASSFRVVDQPQHF | TGTGCCAGCAGCTTCAGGGTGGTCGATCAGCCCCAGCATTTT
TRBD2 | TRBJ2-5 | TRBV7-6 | CASSLGGGVETQYF | TGTGCCAGCAGCCTGGGCGGGGGGGTGGAGACCCAGTACTTC
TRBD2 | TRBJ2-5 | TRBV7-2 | CASSLGLAEETQYF | TGTGCCAGCAGCTTAGGACTAGCGGAAGAGACCCAGTACTTC
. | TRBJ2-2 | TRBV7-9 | CASSPPGRELFF | TGTGCCAGCAGTCCCCCGGGGAGGGAGCTGTTTTTT
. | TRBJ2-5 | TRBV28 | CASSSGLEETQYF | TGTGCCAGCAGTTCCGGACTGGAAGAGACCCAGTACTTC
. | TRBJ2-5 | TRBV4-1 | CASSQEWGDFQETQYF | TGCGCCAGCAGCCAAGAATGGGGAGACTTTCAGGAGACCCAGTACTTC
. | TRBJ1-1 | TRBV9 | CASSVGGSTEAFF | TGTGCCAGCAGCGTAGGGGGCTCCACTGAAGCTTTCTTT
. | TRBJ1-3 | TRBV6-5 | CASMDWNSGNTIYF | TGTGCCAGCATGGACTGGAACTCTGGAAACACCATATATTTT
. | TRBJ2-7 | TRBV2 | CASLQTSYEQYF | TGTGCCAGCTTACAGACCTCCTACGAGCAGTACTTC
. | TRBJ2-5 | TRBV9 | CASSVGPRAGRQTQYF | TGTGCCAGCAGCGTAGGCCCCCGGGCAGGGAGGCAGACCCAGTACTTC
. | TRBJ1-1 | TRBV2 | CASSQQANTEAFF | TGTGCCAGCAGTCAACAGGCGAACACTGAAGCTTTCTTT
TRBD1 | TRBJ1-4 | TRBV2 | CASRRSGTENEKLFF | TGTGCCAGCAGGAGGTCCGGGACAGAGAATGAAAAACTGTTTTTT
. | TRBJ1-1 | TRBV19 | CASSSPGGSLEAFF | TGTGCCAGTAGCAGCCCGGGGGGATCCCTTGAAGCTTTCTTT
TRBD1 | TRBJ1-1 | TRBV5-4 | CASSFGTANTEAFF | TGTGCCAGCAGCTTTGGGACAGCGAACACTGAAGCTTTCTTT
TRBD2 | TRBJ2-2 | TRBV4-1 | CASTPRAGEAGELFF | TGCGCCAGCACCCCGCGGGCGGGAGAGGCCGGGGAGCTGTTTTTT
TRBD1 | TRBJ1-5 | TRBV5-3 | CARSPYRGQHF | TGTGCCAGAAGCCCCTACAGGGGCCAGCATTTT
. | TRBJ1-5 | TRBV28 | CASDGGSNQPQHF | TGTGCCAGCGACGGGGGGAGCAATCAGCCCCAGCATTTT